This T cell receptor (beta chain) stems from a study of blood T cell repertoires in COVID-19. Study summary: Samples of COVID-19 (acute and convalescent) were obtained from the United States, Italy and Spain. Sources were T cells, B-cell-depleted T cells, or PBMCs; the material itself was cDNA or gDNA.

As handled by the study authors: The assay estimated nucleated cells by amplifying reference gene primers. The protocol was immunoSEQ multiplex PCR, while the TCRdb copy is restricted to in-frame clones and leaves out a portion. The V and J calls and the clone size are those of that table, but D and trimming were determined from the DNA. The data contain around 46,000 clones, 77% of them seen just once; the ten biggest clones take up around a fifth. By frequency in the sample, this clone is medium-sized. With 1 base removed from V and 8 bases from J, the gap between germline ends came to 8 bases. This CDR3 contains 12 residues. The germline gives CDR1 SGHTA, CDR2 FQGNSA.

The genes are TRBV7-2 and TRBJ1-2; D is undetermined. Sequencing was performed on peripheral blood. The TCR originated in a human donor with active or convalescent COVID-19. The donor label of this sample is uncertain. The CDR3 nucleotides read TGTGCCAGCAGCTTAGGCAGTCAGGGCTACACCTTC. This gives the protein CASSLGSQGYTF.